The T cell receptor beta chain under discussion was sequenced for a study of radiotherapy plus CTLA-4 blockade in lung cancer. Overall study context: Objective response was observed in around a sixth of patients, and disease control in roughly 30%. Study-wide findings and caveats: Tumor-derived TCR clones expanded in blood after radiotherapy plus ipilimumab.

Sequenced by immunoSEQ multiplex PCR; TCRdb stores in-frame clones only, minus some. The sample lists 85,000 to 100,000 clones, 60% to 80% seen once, with over 13% in the top ten. Unmatched junction bases numbered 13, after V lost 6 bases and J lost 7 bases. CDR3 size: 15 residues. Germline CDR1 reads MDHEN; CDR2 reads SYDVKM. This clone showed up just once. The antigen is undetermined. The sample consisted of peripheral blood, taken from a patient treated with radiotherapy plus ipilimumab. This TCR derives from a human donor with non-small cell lung cancer that progressed on radiotherapy plus ipilimumab. The gene calls are TRBV28 and TRBJ1-2; TRBD1 aligns across 8 bases. This CDR3 is CASSQGQGAIGGYTF. In DNA, the CDR3 is TGTGCCAGCAGCCAAGGTCAGGGGGCTATCGGTGGCTACACCTTC.